Shown below are 12 T cell receptor beta chains from a single sample sequenced in a study of cytomegalovirus exposure and HLA in healthy donors. The PCR used 60 Vbeta and 13 Jbeta primers. The protocol was immunoSEQ multiplex PCR, while the TCRdb copy is restricted to in-frame clones and leaves out a portion. The sample consists of around 250,000 clones, about nine tenths of them appearing once. The material sequenced was PBMCs. The receptors stem from a girl aged 2-10 years in good health and CMV-seronegative.

J is TRBJ2-5 and V is TRBV19; TRBD1 agrees at 8 bases. This CDR3 has 16 residues. V lost 3 bases to trimming and J lost 0 bases; unmatched junction nucleotides: 6. Germline assignment: CDR1 LNHDA and CDR2 SQIVND (reference sequence). The CDR3 DNA sequence: TGTGCCAGTAGTATGAACCAGGGGGCCTACCAAGAGACCCAGTACTTC. Translating it yields CASSMNQGAYQETQYF.

The chain has TRBV27 and TRBJ2-5, with TRBD1 matching over 8 bases. CDR1 MNHEY and CDR2 SMNVEV come from the germline V gene (reference sequence). Trimming cost V 4 bases and J 6 bases; bases outside gene matches: 10. The CDR3 is 15 amino acids. CDR3 amino acids: CASSSRGQGAKTQYF. As DNA, the CDR3 is TGTGCCAGCAGTTCCCGTGGACAGGGCGCAAAGACCCAGTACTTC.

The chain joins TRBV28 to TRBJ2-7; TRBD1 aligns across 7 bases. Germline CDR1 is MDHEN and CDR2 is SYDVKM. V lost 6 bases, J lost 3 bases, and 8 bases stayed unmatched. This CDR3 has 14 residues. For the CDR3, the DNA is TGTGCCAGCAGGCCACCGGGACAGAGCTACGAGCAGTACTTC. It translates to CASRPPGQSYEQYF.

The chain joins TRBV19 to TRBJ2-4; TRBD1 aligns across 10 bases. CDR1 is LNHDA and CDR2 is SQIVND in the germline V gene (reference sequence). This CDR3 is built from 17 residues. V lost 7 bases to trimming and J lost 7 bases; unmatched junction nucleotides: 16. This CDR3 reads CASTPGGDRGLSNIQYF. In nucleotides, the CDR3 is TGTGCCAGTACTCCCGGGGGGGACAGGGGTCTCTCGAACATTCAGTACTTC.

This chain uses TRBV7-8 with TRBJ2-1; D is ambiguous. CDR3 length: 16 residues. CDR1 and CDR2 from the germline V gene are SGHVS and FQNEAQ. Trimming left V 2 bases short and J 0 bases short, with 11 bases between. This chain's CDR3 is CASSLSQAASYNEQFF. The CDR3 bases are TGTGCCAGCAGCTTAAGCCAGGCAGCCTCCTACAATGAGCAGTTCTTC.

The chain joins TRBV15 to TRBJ2-7, with 7 bases identical to TRBD2. This CDR3 is 14 amino acids long. Germline-derived CDR1 and CDR2 are LNHNV and YYDKDF (reference sequence). J gave up 5 bases and V 1 base, and 5 bases lay outside the gene matches. The CDR3 loop is CATSRVGTIDEQYF. CDR3 coding DNA: TGTGCCACCAGCAGAGTTGGGACTATCGACGAGCAGTACTTC.

V usage is TRBV27 and J usage is TRBJ2-3, with a tentative D call TRBD2 (7 bases). Between the trimmed V and J ends, which lost 6 bases and 6 bases, there was a span of 22 bases. CDR3 size: 16 residues. CDR1 MNHEY and CDR2 SMNVEV come from the germline V gene (reference sequence). The CDR3 nucleotides read TGTGCCAGCAGCCTCATTCGGGGGGCGGCGGGGGATACGCAGTATTTT. It specifies CASSLIRGAAGDTQYF.

The V and J genes are TRBV2 and TRBJ2-3; 8 nucleotides match TRBD2. The CDR3 totals 16 residues. The germline CDR1 and CDR2 sequences are SNHLY and FYNNEI. V was pared by 1 base and J by 0 bases, with 3 bases of the junction left unmatched. The CDR3 reads CASSEVLAASTDTQYF. As DNA, the CDR3 is TGTGCCAGCAGTGAAGTACTAGCGGCTAGCACAGATACGCAGTATTTT.

The CDR3 region is CASSEQDQKYQETQYF. The CDR3 coding sequence is TGCGCCAGCAGCGAACAGGACCAGAAGTACCAAGAGACCCAGTACTTC. The chain links TRBV5-1 to TRBJ2-5; D possibly corresponds to TRBD1 (5 bases). The V end was cut by 4 bases, the J end by 0 bases, with 16 bases between. Germline assignment: CDR1 SGHRS and CDR2 YFSETQ. The CDR3 has 16 residues. The variable domain in full, completed from reference TRBV5-1 and TRBJ2-5, reads KAGVTQTPRYLIKTRGQQVTLSCSPISGHRSVSWYQQTPGQGLQFLFEYFSETQRNKGNFPGRFSGRQFSNSRSEMNVSTLELGDSALYLCASSEQDQKYQETQYFGPGTRLLVL.

V and J are TRBV10-2 and TRBJ2-7; D perhaps matches TRBD1 (6 bases). CDR3 length equals 11 residues. The germline gives CDR1 WSHSY, CDR2 SAAADI. V shed 5 bases and J shed 6 bases, with 8 bases lying between them. The chain's CDR3 is CASSRTVEQYF. The DNA for the CDR3 is TGCGCCAGCAGTAGGACAGTCGAGCAGTACTTC.

The DNA of the CDR3 is TGTGCCAGCAGTGAAGAGCAGGGGGCATCTGGGGCCTATAATTCACCCCTCCACTTT. It is translated as CASSEEQGASGAYNSPLHF. V is TRBV2 and J is TRBJ1-6, with 8 bases identical to TRBD1. With 1 base clipped from V and 2 bases from J, the junction kept 10 bases outside the gene matches. CDR3 size: 19 residues. The germline V gene encodes CDR1 SNHLY and CDR2 FYNNEI.

In its sample, this clone was seen once. This CDR3 is CASRATQVPQETQYF. CDR3 bases: TGCGCCAGCCGCGCCACTCAAGTTCCGCAAGAGACCCAGTACTTC. This chain connects TRBV5-1 to TRBJ2-5, with D unclear. The CDR3 runs to 15 residues. Germline V gene lookup returns CDR1 SGHRS and CDR2 YFSETQ. The V gene lost 7 bases and the J gene lost 2 bases, with 18 bases spanning the gap.